One and the same sample provided the 2 T cell receptor beta chains below, sequenced in a study of T cell repertoires in cytomegalovirus infection. One entry per CDR3 protein, called by TCRdb with MiXCR from the reads. The sample contains about 740,000 distinct CDR3 sequences, around a third of which appear only once. These TCRs are of unknown antigen specificity. Source: cultured PBMCs, taken from culture after CMV antigen stimulation. Source of these receptors: a human donor in good health (CMV status not recorded). Some clones in this sample may be carry-over from other donors' samples.

In its sample, this clonotype was seen many times. This chain uses TRBV7-7 with TRBJ2-5, with 8 bases aligning to TRBD1. Germline V gives CDR1 SSHAT, CDR2 FNYEAQ (reference sequence). The CDR3 runs to 14 residues. The trim removed 4 bases at V and 1 base at J, leaving 2 bases unmatched. The DNA of the CDR3 is TGTGCCAGCAGCTCCGACAGGGGCCAAGAGACCCAGTACTTC. This gives the protein CASSSDRGQETQYF.

The V and J genes are TRBV19 and TRBJ2-5; D is unresolved. The V gene lost 4 bases and the J gene lost 5 bases, with 11 bases spanning the gap. Germline values: CDR1 LNHDA, CDR2 SQIVND (reference sequence). The CDR3 runs to 13 residues. CDR3 sequence reads: CASSKSVMETQYF. CDR3 DNA sequence: TGTGCCAGTAGTAAGAGCGTAATGGAGACCCAGTACTTC.